The clone carrying this T cell receptor (beta chain) was observed once. This sample is part of a study of OX40 agonist ivuxolimab in advanced cancers. At the level of the study: The group had a mean age of approximately 60 years, ranged from roughly 23 to 79, and was 80% to 90% male. Partial responses were achieved by three patients: one hepatocellular carcinoma, two cutaneous melanoma.

TCRdb's table, derived via immunoSEQ multiplex PCR, lists solely in-frame clones and lacks some. Of around 140,000 clones listed, roughly 91% are singletons. In germline, CDR1 is KGHSH, CDR2 LQKENI. The CDR3 is made up of 14 amino acids. J lost 5 bases, V lost 6 bases, and 10 bases had no gene match. The chain links TRBV18 to TRBJ2-7; 7 bases map to TRBD1. Sequenced material: CD4+ or CD8+ T cells sorted from blood, taken in a trial of the OX40 agonist ivuxolimab. The origin of this receptor is an adult with an advanced solid tumor such as melanoma, head and neck, liver or kidney cancer. The CDR3 DNA is TGTGCCAGCTCTCGACAGGGCCTATCCGACGAGCAGTACTTC. This translates into CASSRQGLSDEQYF.